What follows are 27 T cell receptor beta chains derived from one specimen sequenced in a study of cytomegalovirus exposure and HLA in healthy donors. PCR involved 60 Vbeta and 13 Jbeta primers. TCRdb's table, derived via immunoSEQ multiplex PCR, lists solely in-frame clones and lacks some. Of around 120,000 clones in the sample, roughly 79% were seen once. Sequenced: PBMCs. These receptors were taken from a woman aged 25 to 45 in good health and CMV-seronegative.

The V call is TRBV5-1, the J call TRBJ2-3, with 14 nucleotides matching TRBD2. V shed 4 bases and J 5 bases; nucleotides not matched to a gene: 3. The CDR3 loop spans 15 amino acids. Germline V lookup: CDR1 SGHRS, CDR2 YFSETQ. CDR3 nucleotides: TGCGCCAGCAGCCTAGGGACTAGCGGGGGAGATACGCAGTATTTT. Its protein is CASSLGTSGGDTQYF. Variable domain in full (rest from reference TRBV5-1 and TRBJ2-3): KAGVTQTPRYLIKTRGQQVTLSCSPISGHRSVSWYQQTPGQGLQFLFEYFSETQRNKGNFPGRFSGRQFSNSRSEMNVSTLELGDSALYLCASSLGTSGGDTQYFGPGTRLTVL.

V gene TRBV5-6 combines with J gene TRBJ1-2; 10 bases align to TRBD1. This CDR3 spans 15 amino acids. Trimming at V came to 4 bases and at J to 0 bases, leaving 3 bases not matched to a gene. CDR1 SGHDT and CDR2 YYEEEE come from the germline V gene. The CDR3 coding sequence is TGTGCCAGCAGCGATGGACAGGGGGCTAACTATGGCTACACCTTC. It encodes CASSDGQGANYGYTF.

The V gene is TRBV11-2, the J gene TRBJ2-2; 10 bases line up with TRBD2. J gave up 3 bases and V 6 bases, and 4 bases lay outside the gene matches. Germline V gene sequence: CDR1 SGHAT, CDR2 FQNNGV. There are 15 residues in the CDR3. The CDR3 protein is CASRLGLADTGELFF. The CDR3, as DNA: TGTGCCAGCAGGCTCGGACTAGCGGACACCGGGGAGCTGTTTTTT.

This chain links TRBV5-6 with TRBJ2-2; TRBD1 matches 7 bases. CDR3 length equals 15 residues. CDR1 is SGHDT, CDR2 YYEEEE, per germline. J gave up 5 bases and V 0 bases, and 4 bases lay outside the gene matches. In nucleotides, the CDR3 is TGTGCCAGCAGCTTGGAGGACAGGTTGACCGGGGAGCTGTTTTTT. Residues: CASSLEDRLTGELFF. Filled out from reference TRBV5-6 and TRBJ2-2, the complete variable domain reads DAGVTQSPTHLIKTRGQQVTLRCSPKSGHDTVSWYQQALGQGPQFIFQYYEEEERQRGNFPDRFSGHQFPNYSSELNVNALLLGDSALYLCASSLEDRLTGELFFGEGSRLTVL.

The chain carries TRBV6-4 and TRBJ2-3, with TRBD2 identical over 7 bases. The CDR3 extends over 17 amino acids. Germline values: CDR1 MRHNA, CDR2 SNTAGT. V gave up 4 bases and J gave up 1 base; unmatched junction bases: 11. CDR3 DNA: TGTGCCAGCAGTGTTTCTCCTAGCGGTGGGGGCACAGATACGCAGTATTTT. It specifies CASSVSPSGGGTDTQYF.

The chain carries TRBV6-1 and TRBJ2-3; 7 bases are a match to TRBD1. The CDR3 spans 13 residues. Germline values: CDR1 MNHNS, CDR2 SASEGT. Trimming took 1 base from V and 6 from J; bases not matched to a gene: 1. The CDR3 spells CASSEGRGDTQYF. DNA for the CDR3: TGTGCCAGCAGTGAAGGCAGGGGGGATACGCAGTATTTT.

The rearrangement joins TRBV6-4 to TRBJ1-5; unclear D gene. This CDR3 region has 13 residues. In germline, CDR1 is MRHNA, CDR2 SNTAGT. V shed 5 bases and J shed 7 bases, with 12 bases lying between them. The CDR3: CASSPGPEQPQHF. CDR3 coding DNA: TGTGCCAGCAGTCCCGGCCCGGAGCAGCCCCAGCATTTT.

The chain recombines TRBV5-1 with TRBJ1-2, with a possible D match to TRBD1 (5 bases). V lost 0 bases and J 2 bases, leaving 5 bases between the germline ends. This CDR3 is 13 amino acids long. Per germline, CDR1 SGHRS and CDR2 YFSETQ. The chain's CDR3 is CASSLGQNYGYTF. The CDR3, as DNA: TGCGCCAGCAGCTTGGGACAGAACTATGGCTACACCTTC.

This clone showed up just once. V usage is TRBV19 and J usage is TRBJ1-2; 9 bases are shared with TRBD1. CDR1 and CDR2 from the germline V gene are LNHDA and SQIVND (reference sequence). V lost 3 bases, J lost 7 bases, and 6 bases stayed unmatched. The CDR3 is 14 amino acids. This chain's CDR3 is CASSIGTGPGGYTF. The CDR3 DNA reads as TGTGCCAGTAGTATCGGGACAGGGCCAGGTGGCTACACCTTC.

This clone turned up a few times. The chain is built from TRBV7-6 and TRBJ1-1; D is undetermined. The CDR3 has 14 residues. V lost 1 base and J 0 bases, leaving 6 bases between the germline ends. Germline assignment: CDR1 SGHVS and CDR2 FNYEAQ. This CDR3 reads CASSLGELNTEAFF. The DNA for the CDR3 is TGTGCCAGCAGCTTAGGGGAGCTGAACACTGAAGCTTTCTTT.

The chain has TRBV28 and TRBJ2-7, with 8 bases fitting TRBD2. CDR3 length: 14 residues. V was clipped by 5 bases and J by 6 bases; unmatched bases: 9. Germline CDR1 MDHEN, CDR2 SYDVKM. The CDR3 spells CASSTPAGGSEQYF. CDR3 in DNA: TGTGCCAGCAGTACCCCTGCGGGAGGTTCCGAGCAGTACTTC. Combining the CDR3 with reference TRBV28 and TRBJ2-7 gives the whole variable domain DVKVTQSSRYLVKRTGEKVFLECVQDMDHENMFWYRQDPGLGLRLIYFSYDVKMKEKGDIPEGYSVSREKKERFSLILESASTNQTSMYLCASSTPAGGSEQYFGPGTRLTVT.

The DNA of the CDR3 is TGTGCCATCAGTGTCGACTCCCCGGATACGCAGTATTTT. Protein product: CAISVDSPDTQYF. The V call is TRBV10-3, the J call TRBJ2-3, with unresolved D. The germline gives CDR1 ENHRY, CDR2 SYGVKD. The ends were cut back, 4 bases at V and 6 bases at J, with 11 bases in the middle. The length of the CDR3 is 13 residues.

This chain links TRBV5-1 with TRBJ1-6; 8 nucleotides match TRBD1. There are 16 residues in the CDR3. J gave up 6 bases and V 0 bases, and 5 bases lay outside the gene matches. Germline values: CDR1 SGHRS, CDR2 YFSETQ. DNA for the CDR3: TGCGCCAGCAGCTTGGGACAGGGGAGTTTTAATTCACCCCTCCACTTT. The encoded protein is CASSLGQGSFNSPLHF.

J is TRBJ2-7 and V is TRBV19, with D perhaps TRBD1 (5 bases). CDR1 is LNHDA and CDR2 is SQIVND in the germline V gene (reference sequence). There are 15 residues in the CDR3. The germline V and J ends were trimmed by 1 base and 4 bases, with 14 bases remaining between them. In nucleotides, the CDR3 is TGTGCCAGTAGTATAGGTGCAGACGCAGGGTACGAGCAGTACTTC. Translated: CASSIGADAGYEQYF. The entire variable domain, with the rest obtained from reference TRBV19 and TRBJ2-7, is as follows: DGGITQSPKYLFRKEGQNVTLSCEQNLNHDAMYWYRQDPGQGLRLIYYSQIVNDFQKGDIAEGYSVSREKKESFPLTVTSAQKNPTAFYLCASSIGADAGYEQYFGPGTRLTVT.

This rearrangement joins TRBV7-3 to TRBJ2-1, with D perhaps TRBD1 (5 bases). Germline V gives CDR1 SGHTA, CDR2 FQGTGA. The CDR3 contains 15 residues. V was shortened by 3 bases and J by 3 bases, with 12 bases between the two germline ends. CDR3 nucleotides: TGTGCCAGCAGCTTGGGGCCGAGCTTCTACAATGAGCAGTTCTTC. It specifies CASSLGPSFYNEQFF.

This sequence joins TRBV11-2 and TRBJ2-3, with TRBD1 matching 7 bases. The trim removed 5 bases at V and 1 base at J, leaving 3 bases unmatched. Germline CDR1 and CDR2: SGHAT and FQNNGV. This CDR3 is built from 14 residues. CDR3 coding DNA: TGTGCCAGCAGCCCTGGACAGGGCACAGATACGCAGTATTTT. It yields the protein CASSPGQGTDTQYF.

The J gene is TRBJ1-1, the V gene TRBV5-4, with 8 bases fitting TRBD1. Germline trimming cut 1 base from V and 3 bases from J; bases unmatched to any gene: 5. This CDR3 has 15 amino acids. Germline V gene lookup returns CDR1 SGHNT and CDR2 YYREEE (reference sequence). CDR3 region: CASSLWTGIDTEAFF. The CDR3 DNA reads TGTGCCAGCAGCTTGTGGACAGGGATAGACACTGAAGCTTTCTTT.

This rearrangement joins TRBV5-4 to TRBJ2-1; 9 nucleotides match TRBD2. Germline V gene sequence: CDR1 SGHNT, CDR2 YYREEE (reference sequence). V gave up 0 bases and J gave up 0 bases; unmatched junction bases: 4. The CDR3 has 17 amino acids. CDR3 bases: TGTGCCAGCAGCTTGGCCGGCGGGAGGGCCTCCTACAATGAGCAGTTCTTC. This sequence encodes CASSLAGGRASYNEQFF. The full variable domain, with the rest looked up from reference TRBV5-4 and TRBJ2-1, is ETGVTQSPTHLIKTRGQQVTLRCSSQSGHNTVSWYQQALGQGPQFIFQYYREEENGRGNFPPRFSGLQFPNYSSELNVNALELDDSALYLCASSLAGGRASYNEQFFGPGTRLTVL.

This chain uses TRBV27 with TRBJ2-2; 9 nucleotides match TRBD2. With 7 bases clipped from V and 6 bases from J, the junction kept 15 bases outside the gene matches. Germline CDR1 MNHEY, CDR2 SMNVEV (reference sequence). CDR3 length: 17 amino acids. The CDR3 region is CASKRNSGSLVPGELFF. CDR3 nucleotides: TGTGCCAGCAAAAGGAATAGCGGGAGTCTAGTCCCCGGGGAGCTGTTTTTT.

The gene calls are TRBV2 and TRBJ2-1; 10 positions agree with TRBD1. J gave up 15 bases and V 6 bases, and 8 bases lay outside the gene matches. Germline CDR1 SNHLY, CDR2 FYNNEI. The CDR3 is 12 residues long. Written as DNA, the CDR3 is TGTGCCAGCAGACGACAGGGGGCTGGGAGGTTCTTC. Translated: CASRRQGAGRFF.

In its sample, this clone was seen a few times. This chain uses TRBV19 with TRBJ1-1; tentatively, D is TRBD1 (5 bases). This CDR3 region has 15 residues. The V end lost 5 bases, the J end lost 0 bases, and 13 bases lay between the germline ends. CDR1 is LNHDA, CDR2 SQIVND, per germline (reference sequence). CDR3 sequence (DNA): TGTGCCAGTAGTTCGTCCAGGGTAGTGAACACTGAAGCTTTCTTT. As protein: CASSSSRVVNTEAFF.

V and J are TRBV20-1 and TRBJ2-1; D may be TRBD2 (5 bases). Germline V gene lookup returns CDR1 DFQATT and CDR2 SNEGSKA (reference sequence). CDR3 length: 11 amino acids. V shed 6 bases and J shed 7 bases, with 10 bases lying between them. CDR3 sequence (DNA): TGCAGTGCATGGACTGCTAATGAGCAGTTCTTC. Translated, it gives CSAWTANEQFF.

CDR3 loop: CASSLTGLAGTVRDTQYF. The CDR3 DNA is TGTGCCAGCAGCTTAACCGGACTAGCGGGAACCGTTAGGGATACGCAGTATTTT. The rearrangement joins TRBV7-2 to TRBJ2-3; 12 bases fit TRBD2. V was clipped by 2 bases and J by 6 bases; unmatched bases: 12. The V gene's germline CDR1 is SGHTA and CDR2 FQGNSA. The CDR3 has 18 amino acids.

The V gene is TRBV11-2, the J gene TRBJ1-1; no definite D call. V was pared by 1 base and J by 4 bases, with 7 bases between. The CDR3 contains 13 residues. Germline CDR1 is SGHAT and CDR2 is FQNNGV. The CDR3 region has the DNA TGTGCCAGCAGCTTAGGAGCGGGCACTGAAGCTTTCTTT. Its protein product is CASSLGAGTEAFF.

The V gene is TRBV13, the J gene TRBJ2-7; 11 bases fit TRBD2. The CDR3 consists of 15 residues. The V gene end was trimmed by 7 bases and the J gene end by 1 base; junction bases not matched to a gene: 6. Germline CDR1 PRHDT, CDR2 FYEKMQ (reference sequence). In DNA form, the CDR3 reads TGTGCCAGCAACTACGGGACTAGCGGTTCCTACGAGCAGTACTTC. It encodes CASNYGTSGSYEQYF.

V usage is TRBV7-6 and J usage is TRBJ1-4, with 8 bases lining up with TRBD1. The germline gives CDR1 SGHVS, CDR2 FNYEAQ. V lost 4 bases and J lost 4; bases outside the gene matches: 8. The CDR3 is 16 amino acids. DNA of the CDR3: TGTGCCAGCAGCTCCGACCGGGACAGGCTTAATGAAAAACTGTTTTTT. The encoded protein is CASSSDRDRLNEKLFF.

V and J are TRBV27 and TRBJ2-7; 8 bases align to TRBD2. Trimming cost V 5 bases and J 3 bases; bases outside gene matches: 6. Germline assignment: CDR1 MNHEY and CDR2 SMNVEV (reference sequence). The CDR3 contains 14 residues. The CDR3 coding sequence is TGTGCCAGCAGTAGAGAGACTAGCGTCTACGAGCAGTACTTC. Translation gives CASSRETSVYEQYF.